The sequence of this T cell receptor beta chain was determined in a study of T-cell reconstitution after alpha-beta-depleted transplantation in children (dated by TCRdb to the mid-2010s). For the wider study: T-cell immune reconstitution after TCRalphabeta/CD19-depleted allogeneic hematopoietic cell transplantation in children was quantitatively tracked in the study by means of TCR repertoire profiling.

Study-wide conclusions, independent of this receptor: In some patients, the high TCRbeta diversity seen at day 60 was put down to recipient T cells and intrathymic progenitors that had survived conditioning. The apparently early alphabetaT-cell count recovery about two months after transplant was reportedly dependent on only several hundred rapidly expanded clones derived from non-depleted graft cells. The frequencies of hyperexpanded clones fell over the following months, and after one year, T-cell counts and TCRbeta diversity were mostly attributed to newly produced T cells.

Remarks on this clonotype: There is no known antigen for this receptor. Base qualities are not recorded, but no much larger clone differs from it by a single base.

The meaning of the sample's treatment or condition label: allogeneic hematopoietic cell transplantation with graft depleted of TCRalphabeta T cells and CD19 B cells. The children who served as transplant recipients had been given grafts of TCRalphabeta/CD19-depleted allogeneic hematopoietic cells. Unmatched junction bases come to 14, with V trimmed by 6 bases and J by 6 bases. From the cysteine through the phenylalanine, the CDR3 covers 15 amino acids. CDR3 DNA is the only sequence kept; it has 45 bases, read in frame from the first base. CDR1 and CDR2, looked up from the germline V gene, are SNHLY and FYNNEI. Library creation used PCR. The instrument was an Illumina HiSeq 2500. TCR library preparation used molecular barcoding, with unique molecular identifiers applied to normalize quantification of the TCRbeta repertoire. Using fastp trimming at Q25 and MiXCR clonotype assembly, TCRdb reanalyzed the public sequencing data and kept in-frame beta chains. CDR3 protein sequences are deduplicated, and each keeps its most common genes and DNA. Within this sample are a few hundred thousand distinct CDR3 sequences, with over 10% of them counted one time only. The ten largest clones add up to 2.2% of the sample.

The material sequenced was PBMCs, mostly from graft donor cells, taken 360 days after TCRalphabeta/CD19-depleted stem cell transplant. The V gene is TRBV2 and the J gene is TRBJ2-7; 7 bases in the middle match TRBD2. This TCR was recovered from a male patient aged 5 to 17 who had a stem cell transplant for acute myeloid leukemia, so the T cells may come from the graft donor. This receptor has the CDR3 CASRFAGAPEPEQYF. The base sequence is TGTGCCAGCAGATTCGCGGGAGCCCCTGAGCCCGAGCAGTACTTC.